These 27 T cell receptor beta chains came from one sample sequenced in a study of blood T cell repertoires in COVID-19. TCRdb's copy holds only in-frame clones and misses some; the assay was immunoSEQ multiplex PCR. The sample has roughly 250,000 clones, approximately 90% seen once. Sequencing input: peripheral blood. These receptors were taken from a woman aged 40-49 years with acute or convalescent COVID-19.

The V and J genes are TRBV18 and TRBJ2-7; possible D gene TRBD1, 6 bases. The length of the CDR3 is 14 residues. Germline CDR1 is KGHSH and CDR2 is LQKENI. Trimming removed 3 bases at V and 5 bases at J, with 14 bases between. The CDR3 loop is CASSPPNGGNEQYV. The CDR3 DNA is TGTGCCAGCTCACCCCCTAATGGGGGCAACGAGCAGTACGTC.

The chain links TRBV21-1 to TRBJ2-3; no DNA check was done on the table's D call, TRBD2. TRBV21-1 counts as a pseudogene. This CDR3 is built from 20 residues. CDR3 region: CASSKEEGLAGGSGTDTQYF. CDR3 sequence (DNA): TGTGCCAGCAGCAAAGAGGAGGGACTAGCGGGGGGGTCAGGCACAGATACGCAGTATTTT.

The J gene is TRBJ1-2, the V gene TRBV14; D is perhaps TRBD1 (5 bases). The CDR3 is 15 residues long. The ends were cut back, 4 bases at V and 5 bases at J, with 17 bases in the middle. Germline CDR1 reads SGHDN; CDR2 reads FVKESK. Here the CDR3 reads CASSPRTLSLYGYTF. The CDR3 DNA is TGTGCCAGCAGCCCTCGGACACTTTCGCTATATGGCTACACCTTC.

The chain uses TRBV11-2 and TRBJ2-7; D is possibly TRBD2 (6 bases). Deletions cut 1 base from V and 3 bases from J, with 10 bases between. Germline V gives CDR1 SGHAT, CDR2 FQNNGV. The CDR3 totals 14 residues. This CDR3 reads CASSLVRGLYEQYV. CDR3 bases: TGTGCCAGCAGCTTAGTTAGGGGACTCTACGAGCAGTACGTC.

The V call is TRBV27, the J call TRBJ1-2; D gene unclear. In germline, CDR1 is MNHEY, CDR2 SMNVEV (reference sequence). The CDR3 spans 15 residues. V was shortened by 4 bases and J by 3 bases, with 15 bases between the two germline ends. CDR3 in DNA: TGTGCCAGCAGTTATGGGCCGAAGGGAGACTATGGCTACACCTTC. It specifies CASSYGPKGDYGYTF.

The rearrangement links TRBV30 to TRBJ1-1; D remains ambiguous. This CDR3 is 13 amino acids long. Trimming took 2 bases from V and 1 from J, leaving 8 bases between them. The V gene's germline CDR1 is GTSNPN and CDR2 SVGIG (reference sequence). CDR3 sequence: CAWSFDKNTEAFF. CDR3 sequence (DNA): TGTGCCTGGAGTTTCGACAAGAACACTGAAGCTTTCTTT.

The rearrangement uses TRBV27 and TRBJ1-5, with 7 nucleotides matching TRBD1. From germline, CDR1 is MNHEY and CDR2 SMNVEV (reference sequence). J gave up 4 bases and V 2 bases, and 5 bases lay outside the gene matches. The CDR3 has 15 residues. The CDR3 sequence is CASSLNPTGNQPQHF. For the CDR3, the DNA is TGTGCCAGCAGTTTAAACCCGACAGGGAATCAGCCCCAGCATTTT.

The chain is built from TRBV6-5 and TRBJ1-2; the match to TRBD1 covers 10 bases. CDR1 MNHEY and CDR2 SVGAGI come from the germline V gene. The CDR3 has 14 amino acids. J was trimmed by 3 bases and V by 6 bases; bases with no gene match: 4. The CDR3 reads CASRDRGAYYGYTF. The CDR3 region has the DNA TGTGCCAGCAGGGACAGGGGGGCCTACTATGGCTACACCTTC.

The CDR3 sequence is CAISEGQVGQPQHF. CDR3 sequence (DNA): TGTGCCATCAGTGAGGGACAGGTCGGGCAGCCCCAGCATTTT. The rearrangement links TRBV10-3 to TRBJ1-5; TRBD1 matches at 7 bases. The V and J ends lost 2 bases and 7 bases, in that order; junction bases with no gene match: 5. The CDR3 has 14 residues. CDR1 ENHRY and CDR2 SYGVKD come from the germline V gene.

J is TRBJ1-6 and V is TRBV28; no clear D. CDR1 and CDR2 from the germline V gene are MDHEN and SYDVKM. Trimming removed 7 bases from V and 6 bases from J, with 4 bases in between. The CDR3 extends over 11 amino acids. The CDR3 spells CASTSNSPLHF. CDR3 DNA sequence: TGTGCCAGCACCTCTAATTCACCCCTCCACTTT.

This clone was seen a handful of times. The CDR3 region has the DNA TGTGCCAGCAGTGAATATCGGACAGGGGGGTCGGGCTACACCTTC. This gives the protein CASSEYRTGGSGYTF. This rearrangement joins TRBV6-1 to TRBJ1-2, with TRBD1 identical over 10 bases. CDR1 and CDR2 (germline): MNHNS, SASEGT. Trimming took 2 bases from V and 8 from J; bases not matched to a gene: 8. The CDR3 runs 15 residues.

This clone was seen only a few times. The chain has TRBV7-2 and TRBJ1-5; tentatively, D is TRBD1 (6 bases). The germline gives CDR1 SGHTA, CDR2 FQGNSA. V lost 3 bases and J lost 9, with 12 bases in between. The CDR3 spans 13 residues. CDR3 sequence: CASSLRGPGPQHF. CDR3 DNA: TGTGCCAGCAGCTTGCGGGGGCCGGGGCCCCAGCATTTT.

V usage is TRBV7-2 and J usage is TRBJ2-5; D gene uncertain. Trimming cost V 0 bases and J 2 bases, with 10 bases left between them. The germline V gene encodes CDR1 SGHTA and CDR2 FQGNSA. This CDR3 contains 15 residues. In nucleotides, the CDR3 is TGTGCCAGCAGCTTAGCGGCAGGTAGACAAGAGACCCAGTACTTC. Its protein product is CASSLAAGRQETQYF.

This sequence joins TRBV5-8 and TRBJ1-5; no firm D call. Trimming took off 1 base at V and 9 bases at J, with 11 bases between the two ends. Germline V gene data show CDR1 as SGHTS and CDR2 as YDEGEE. The CDR3 totals 13 residues. CDR3 sequence reads: CASSLLGGPPQHF. The CDR3 nucleotides are TGTGCCAGCAGCTTGCTAGGCGGTCCGCCCCAGCATTTT.

The V gene is TRBV7-2, the J gene TRBJ1-2; D gene uncertain. Trimming removed 1 base at V and 1 base at J, with 7 bases between. Germline V gene sequence: CDR1 SGHTA, CDR2 FQGNSA. This CDR3 region has 14 residues. The CDR3 is CASSLEEINYGYTF. The CDR3 coding sequence is TGTGCCAGCAGCTTAGAGGAGATTAACTATGGCTACACCTTC.

The sample holds one count of this clone. V is TRBV28 and J is TRBJ1-4, with D uncertain. There are 15 residues in the CDR3. V was pared by 5 bases and J by 0 bases, with 10 bases between. Germline CDR1 and CDR2: MDHEN and SYDVKM. The CDR3 region is CASSAPGSTNEKLFF. Here the CDR3 DNA reads TGTGCCAGCAGTGCCCCCGGGTCAACTAATGAAAAACTGTTTTTT. The whole variable domain, remainder taken from reference TRBV28 and TRBJ1-4, is DVKVTQSSRYLVKRTGEKVFLECVQDMDHENMFWYRQDPGLGLRLIYFSYDVKMKEKGDIPEGYSVSREKKERFSLILESASTNQTSMYLCASSAPGSTNEKLFFGSGTQLSVL.

The chain joins TRBV4-2 to TRBJ1-2; 8 bases align to TRBD1. The CDR3 consists of 13 residues. The ends lost 4 bases at V and 7 bases at J; junction bases unmatched: 5. The V gene's germline CDR1 is LGHNA and CDR2 YNFKEQ. Written as DNA, the CDR3 is TGTGCCAGCAGCCTCGGGACAGGAACTGGCTACACCTTC. Its translation: CASSLGTGTGYTF.

This clone was seen only once. The chain has TRBV2 and TRBJ1-2, with 8 nucleotides matching TRBD1. CDR3 length: 15 amino acids. V lost 7 bases, J lost 8 bases, and 15 bases stayed unmatched. The germline gives CDR1 SNHLY, CDR2 FYNNEI. CDR3 in DNA: TGTGCCAGCACCACTGGACAGGGCGCGAGGGGAGGCTACACCTTC. This sequence encodes CASTTGQGARGGYTF.

The chain recombines TRBV4-1 with TRBJ1-1; D is possibly TRBD1 (6 bases). The germline CDR1 and CDR2 sequences are MGHRA and YSYEKL. CDR3 size: 16 residues. With 4 bases removed from V and 5 bases from J, the gap between germline ends came to 20 bases. CDR3 region: CASSPIGALRGTEAFF. CDR3 bases: TGCGCCAGCAGCCCCATAGGGGCCCTGAGGGGGACTGAAGCTTTCTTT.

The rearrangement links TRBV7-3 to TRBJ2-3; 7 bases line up with TRBD2. CDR1 is SGHTA and CDR2 is FQGTGA in the germline V gene. Trimming took 5 bases from V and 2 from J; bases not matched to a gene: 10. The CDR3 length is 16 residues. This chain's CDR3 is CASSEGLPTNTDTQYF. The CDR3, as DNA: TGTGCCAGCAGCGAGGGACTACCTACCAACACAGATACGCAGTATTTT.

CDR3 bases: TGCGCCAGCAGCTTCGGAGGGACAGGGAATGAAGCTTTCTTT. This sequence encodes CASSFGGTGNEAFF. The chain has TRBV5-1 and TRBJ1-1, with 9 bases matching TRBD1. Losses at the gene ends were 2 bases for V and 7 bases for J; bases not matched to a gene: 6. This CDR3 contains 14 residues. Germline CDR1 SGHRS, CDR2 YFSETQ. Full variable domain (rest looked up from reference TRBV5-1 and TRBJ1-1): KAGVTQTPRYLIKTRGQQVTLSCSPISGHRSVSWYQQTPGQGLQFLFEYFSETQRNKGNFPGRFSGRQFSNSRSEMNVSTLELGDSALYLCASSFGGTGNEAFFGQGTRLTVV.

CDR3 nucleotides: TGTGCCAGCAGTTACGAGGGCGGCTACACCTTC. Protein sequence: CASSYEGGYTF. The chain joins TRBV6-5 to TRBJ1-2; D call uncertain. The CDR3 is 11 amino acids. CDR1 and CDR2 from the germline V gene are MNHEY and SVGAGI. Trimming left V 2 bases short and J 8 bases short, with 6 bases between.

This clone was seen once. This rearrangement joins TRBV24-1 to TRBJ1-5; tentatively, D is TRBD1 (5 bases). Trimming took 2 bases from V and 6 from J, leaving 13 bases between them. The CDR3 has 15 residues. The germline V gene encodes CDR1 KGHDR and CDR2 SFDVKD. The CDR3 spells CATSDSWGGTQPQHF. The CDR3 coding sequence is TGTGCCACCAGTGATTCGTGGGGGGGGACTCAGCCCCAGCATTTT.

CDR3 loop: CSARLNTEAFF. CDR3 DNA: TGCAGTGCTCGGTTAAACACTGAAGCTTTCTTT. The V call is TRBV20-1, the J call TRBJ1-1; D uncertain. V lost 5 bases and J 2 bases, leaving 6 bases between the germline ends. CDR1 and CDR2 (germline): DFQATT, SNEGSKA (reference sequence). The CDR3 totals 11 residues.

V and J are TRBV3-1 (or the pseudogene TRBV3-2) and TRBJ1-1, with 7 bases that match TRBD1. The V gene end was trimmed by 2 bases and the J gene end by 4 bases; junction bases not matched to a gene: 4. The CDR3 length is 14 residues. The germline CDR1 and CDR2 sequences are LGHDT and YNNKEL (reference sequence). The CDR3 DNA sequence: TGTGCCAGCAGCCAATCAACAGGGGCCACTGAAGCTTTCTTT. Translated: CASSQSTGATEAFF.

This chain uses TRBV7-8 with TRBJ1-2; 9 nucleotides line up with TRBD1. The germline gives CDR1 SGHVS, CDR2 FQNEAQ. The CDR3 is 16 residues long. The V and J ends lost 3 bases and 5 bases, in that order; junction bases with no gene match: 10. The CDR3, as DNA: TGTGCCAGCAGCTTTAGTGCGAGACAGGGGGTTTATGGCTACACCTTC. This encodes CASSFSARQGVYGYTF.

This rearrangement joins TRBV7-3 to TRBJ1-2, with D possibly matching TRBD1 (5 bases). The germline gives CDR1 SGHTA, CDR2 FQGTGA. The CDR3 sequence is 13 residues long. V lost 3 bases and J 2 bases, leaving 7 bases between the germline ends. This chain's CDR3 is CASSLGGNYGYTF. The CDR3 DNA sequence: TGTGCCAGCAGCTTGGGGGGAAACTATGGCTACACCTTC.